This entry describes one TCR beta chain. Its antigen is as yet unknown. The data derive from a study of T cell responses to AZD1222 COVID-19 vaccine. Pooled samples include second doses given at about 4 or 12 weeks. The repertoire was sequenced with immunoSEQ multiplex PCR; TCRdb's copy has only in-frame clones and lacks some. This sample has around 140,000 clones; roughly 86% occur once, and the top ten carry around 5%. Notes on the study in general: Repertoire samples came only from after the peak T cell response. Among vaccine-associated CD4 TCRs, coverage spanned spike, with dominance at 160-218 and 743-854. Donors were chiefly white British, with a greater number of females, and clonal diversity was perhaps underestimated.

V gave up 4 bases and J gave up 5 bases, with 16 bases separating them. The CDR3 length is 15 residues. CDR1 and CDR2 from the germline V gene are KGHSH and LQKENI. Here the sequenced sample was peripheral blood, taken 28 days after the second AZD1222 dose. This TCR derives from an adult who received the AZD1222 COVID-19 vaccine. The chain links TRBV18 to TRBJ2-3; D perhaps matches TRBD1 (6 bases). DNA of the CDR3: TGTGCCAGCTCACTAAGCCGGGACAACCTAGATACGCAGTATTTT. Protein sequence: CASSLSRDNLDTQYF.